Presented here are 5 T cell receptor beta chains from one specimen sequenced in a study of blood T cell repertoires in COVID-19. TCRdb's table, derived via immunoSEQ multiplex PCR, lists solely in-frame clones and lacks some. Of 250,000 to 350,000 clones listed, roughly four fifths were seen once; the top ten hold about a sixth. The specimen was peripheral blood. The receptors stem from a person aged 65-85 years with COVID-19, enrolled during active disease.

The CDR3 sequence is CATSDQTSGRSTGELFF. CDR3 nucleotides: TGTGCCACCAGTGACCAAACTAGCGGGAGGAGCACCGGGGAGCTGTTTTTT. The rearrangement uses TRBV24-1 and TRBJ2-2, with 12 nucleotides matching TRBD2. This CDR3 has 17 residues. Germline lookup yields CDR1 KGHDR and CDR2 SFDVKD. V trimming: 4 bases; J trimming: 4 bases; junction bases outside the gene matches: 6.

This clone appeared a single time. V is TRBV5-4 and J is TRBJ2-1; D is possibly TRBD1 (5 bases). Germline CDR1 reads SGHNT; CDR2 reads YYREEE (reference sequence). This CDR3 is 14 amino acids long. Trimming removed 1 base from V and 11 bases from J, with 16 bases in between. CDR3 sequence: CASSLRTKADQQFF. For the CDR3, the DNA is TGTGCCAGCAGCTTGAGGACAAAGGCGGATCAGCAGTTCTTC.

This rearrangement joins TRBV27 to TRBJ2-1; D remains ambiguous. V gave up 3 bases and J gave up 5 bases, with 11 bases separating them. Germline V gene lookup returns CDR1 MNHEY and CDR2 SMNVEV (reference sequence). The CDR3 has 14 amino acids. This CDR3 reads CASSFGWRDNEQFF. The CDR3 nucleotides read TGTGCCAGCAGTTTTGGTTGGAGAGACAATGAGCAGTTCTTC.

The V and J genes are TRBV2 and TRBJ2-2, with D perhaps TRBD1 (6 bases). V was trimmed by 6 bases and J by 5 bases, leaving 13 bases between them. Per germline, CDR1 SNHLY and CDR2 FYNNEI. CDR3 size: 14 residues. The CDR3 loop is CASRVDSLTGELFF. The CDR3 DNA sequence: TGTGCCAGCAGAGTGGACAGTCTGACCGGGGAGCTGTTTTTT.

V usage is TRBV5-1 and J usage is TRBJ2-1, with D hard to call. CDR1 is SGHRS and CDR2 is YFSETQ in the germline V gene. V was pared by 4 bases and J by 6 bases, with 14 bases between. This CDR3 contains 14 residues. The CDR3 DNA sequence: TGCGCCAGCAGCATCCGCGGTGGGTTCAATGAGCAGTTCTTC. It is translated as CASSIRGGFNEQFF.